These T cell receptor beta chains were read from a single sample in a study of shared clonotypes between healthy human individuals. This table comes from immunoSEQ multiplex PCR, and its TCRdb copy is limited to in-frame clones, with some not included. There are some 510,000 clones in the sample; more than 65% occur only once, and 10% to 15% lies in the top ten. Material for sequencing was PBMCs. The receptors originated from a middle-aged woman in good health. Some clones in this sample may be carry-over from other donors' samples. Both conserved end residues are part of each CDR3. The D gene is left open where the match is weak. Clone size appears in some rows only: once, few, many, or a class for an expanded clone.

j_call v_call d_call clone_size cdr3_aa cdr3_nt
TRBJ1-1 TRBV5-5 . . CASSLGPGRSTEAFF TGTGCCAGCAGCTTGGGTCCGGGCAGGAGTACTGAAGCTTTCTTT
TRBJ2-5 TRBV2 TRBD1 . CASSEGPRTGRSETQYF TGTGCCAGCAGTGAAGGCCCACGGACAGGGCGGTCGGAGACCCAGTACTTC
TRBJ2-7 TRBV7-6 . . CASSLSTRVTYEQYF TGTGCCAGCAGCTTAAGTACACGCGTGACCTACGAGCAGTACTTC
TRBJ2-1 TRBV29-1 TRBD2 few CSVEEFASGKGEQFF TGCAGCGTTGAAGAGTTCGCTAGCGGGAAAGGGGAGCAGTTCTTC
TRBJ2-7 TRBV10-1 TRBD2 . CASSETAGGPYEQYF TGCGCCAGCAGTGAGACGGCGGGAGGCCCCTACGAGCAGTACTTC
TRBJ2-7 TRBV7-9 . . CASSLGVGGYEQYF TGTGCCAGCAGCTTAGGGGTAGGGGGTTACGAGCAGTACTTC
TRBJ2-2 TRBV2 TRBD2 once CASRKGLAEYTGELFF TGTGCCAGCCGAAAGGGACTAGCGGAATACACCGGGGAGCTGTTTTTT
TRBJ2-1 TRBV29-1 TRBD2 . CSARLAGAYNEQFF TGCAGCGCTAGACTAGCGGGAGCCTACAATGAGCAGTTCTTC
TRBJ2-7 TRBV7-9 TRBD2 . CASSSSGRASYEQYF TGTGCCAGCAGCAGTAGCGGGAGGGCCTCCTACGAGCAGTACTTC
TRBJ2-5 TRBV5-5 . . CASSLESVVRVQETQYF TGTGCCAGCAGCTTGGAGAGTGTGGTCAGGGTCCAAGAGACCCAGTACTTC
TRBJ2-5 TRBV7-3 TRBD2 . CASSLGLAGGKTQYF TGTGCCAGCAGCTTAGGACTAGCGGGAGGGAAGACCCAGTACTTC
TRBJ1-1 TRBV27 . . CASSLKGHTEAFF TGTGCCAGCAGTTTAAAGGGGCACACTGAAGCTTTCTTT
TRBJ2-2 TRBV19 . . CASSMGQGGGELFF TGTGCCAGTAGTATGGGGCAGGGAGGCGGGGAGCTGTTTTTT
TRBJ2-1 TRBV7-9 TRBD2 . CASSWASGSDEQFF TGTGCCAGCAGCTGGGCTAGCGGGAGTGATGAGCAGTTCTTC
TRBJ2-1 TRBV28 . few CASSLNSVSYNEQFF TGTGCCAGCAGTTTAAATAGCGTCTCCTACAATGAGCAGTTCTTC
TRBJ2-2 TRBV7-3 . . CASSLSGATGELFF TGTGCCAGCAGCTTAAGCGGCGCGACCGGGGAGCTGTTTTTT